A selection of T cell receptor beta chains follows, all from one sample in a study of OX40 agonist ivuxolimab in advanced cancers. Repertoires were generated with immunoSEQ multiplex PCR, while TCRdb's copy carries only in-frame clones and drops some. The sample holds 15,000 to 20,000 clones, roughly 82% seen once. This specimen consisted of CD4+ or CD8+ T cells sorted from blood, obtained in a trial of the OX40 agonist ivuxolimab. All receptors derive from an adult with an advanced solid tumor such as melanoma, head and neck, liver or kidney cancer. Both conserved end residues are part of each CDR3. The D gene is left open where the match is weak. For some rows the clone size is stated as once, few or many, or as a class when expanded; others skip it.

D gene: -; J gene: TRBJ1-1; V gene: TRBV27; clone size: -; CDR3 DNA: TGTGCCAGCAGTTTAAAAGATGTAACTGAAGCTTTCTTT; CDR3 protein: CASSLKDVTEAFF
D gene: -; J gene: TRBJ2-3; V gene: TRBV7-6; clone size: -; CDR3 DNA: TGTGCCAGCAGCCGAAGGGGTGGGGTAGGAGGGTCGACAGATACGCAGTATTTT; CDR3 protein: CASSRRGGVGGSTDTQYF
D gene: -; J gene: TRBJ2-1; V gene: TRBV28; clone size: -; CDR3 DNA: TGTGCCAGCAGTTCGACAGTAATCAATGAGCAGTTCTTC; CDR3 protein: CASSSTVINEQFF
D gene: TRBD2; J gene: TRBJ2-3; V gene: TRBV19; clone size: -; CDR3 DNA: TGTGCCAGTAGTATTTTAGCGGGAGGGAGCACAGATACGCAGTATTTT; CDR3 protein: CASSILAGGSTDTQYF
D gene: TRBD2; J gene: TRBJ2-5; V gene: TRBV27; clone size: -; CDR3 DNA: TGTGCCAGCAGTCCCTGGCGAGCGGGAGTGGTCTTAGGGGAAGAGACCCAGTACTTC; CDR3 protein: CASSPWRAGVVLGEETQYF
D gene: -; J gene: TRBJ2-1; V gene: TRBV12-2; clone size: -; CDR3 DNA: TGTGCAAGTCGCTTACAATTGGGACAGGGATTCGCGCACCACCCCCCAAGCTCCTACAATGAGCAGTTCTTC; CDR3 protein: CASRLQLGQGFAHHPPSSYNEQFF
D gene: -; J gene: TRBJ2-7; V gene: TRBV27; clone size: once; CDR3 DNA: TGTGCCAGTTCGCGTATGAGGGTAAAACACTACGAGCAGTACTTC; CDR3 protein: CASSRMRVKHYEQYF
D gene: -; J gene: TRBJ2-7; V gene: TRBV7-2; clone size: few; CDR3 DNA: TGTGCCAGCAGGGGTAGGCTGGGGGCCGGAGGCGACGAGCAGTACTTC; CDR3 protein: CASRGRLGAGGDEQYF
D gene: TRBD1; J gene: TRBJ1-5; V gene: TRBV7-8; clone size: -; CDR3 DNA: TGTGCCAGCAGCTTAGGAAGGGGGCTTGGGACAACATATAGCAATCAGCCCCAGCATTTT; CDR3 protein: CASSLGRGLGTTYSNQPQHF
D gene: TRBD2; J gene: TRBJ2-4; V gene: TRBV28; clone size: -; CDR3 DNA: TGTGCCAGCACCCCCTTGTGGACTAGCGGGAGAGGTGGCAACATTCAGTACTTC; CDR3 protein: CASTPLWTSGRGGNIQYF
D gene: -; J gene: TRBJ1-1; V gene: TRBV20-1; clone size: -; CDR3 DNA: TGCAGTGCTAGACAACAGGTTGAAGCTTTCTTT; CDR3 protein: CSARQQVEAFF
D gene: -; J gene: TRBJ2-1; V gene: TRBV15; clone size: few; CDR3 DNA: TGTGCCACCAGCAAAGGGGGGTACAATGAGCAGTTCTTC; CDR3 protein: CATSKGGYNEQFF
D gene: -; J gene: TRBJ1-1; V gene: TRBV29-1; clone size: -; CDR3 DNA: TGCAGCGTTGAAGGGGGAATGAACACTGAAGCTTTCTTT; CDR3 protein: CSVEGGMNTEAFF
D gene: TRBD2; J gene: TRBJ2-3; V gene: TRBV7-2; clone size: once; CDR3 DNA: TGTGCCAGCAGCTTAGAAGCTAGCGGGGGGGCCTCTGAAGATACGCAGTATTTT; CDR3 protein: CASSLEASGGASEDTQYF
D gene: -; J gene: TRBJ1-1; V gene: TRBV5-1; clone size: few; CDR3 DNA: TGCGCCAGCAGCTTGGCCGGGATGAACACTGAAGCTTTCTTT; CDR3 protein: CASSLAGMNTEAFF
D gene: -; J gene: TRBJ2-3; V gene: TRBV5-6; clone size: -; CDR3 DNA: TGTGCCAGCACCCCCGGAGGCACAGATACGCAGTATTTT; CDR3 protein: CASTPGGTDTQYF
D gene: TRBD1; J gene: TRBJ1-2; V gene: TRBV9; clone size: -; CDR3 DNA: TGTGCCAGCAGCGTAGGGAAAACAGGGGTGAACTATGGCTACACCTTC; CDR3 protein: CASSVGKTGVNYGYTF
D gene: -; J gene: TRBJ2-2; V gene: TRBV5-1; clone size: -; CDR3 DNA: TGCGCCAGCAGCCCCAACACGAACACCGGGGAGCTGTTTTTT; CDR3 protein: CASSPNTNTGELFF
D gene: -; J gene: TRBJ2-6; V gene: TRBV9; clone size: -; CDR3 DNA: TGTGCCAGCAGCTTACTAGGACGGATCTCTGGGGCCAACGTCCTGACTTTC; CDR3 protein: CASSLLGRISGANVLTF
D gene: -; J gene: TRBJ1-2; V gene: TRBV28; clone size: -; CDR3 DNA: TGTGCCAGCAGTTACCCCACCTGGCAGGGGCTTGGCTACACCTTC; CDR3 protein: CASSYPTWQGLGYTF
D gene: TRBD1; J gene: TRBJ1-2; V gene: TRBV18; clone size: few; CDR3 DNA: TGTGCCAGCTCACCTGACAGGGACTTCTATGGCTACACCTTC; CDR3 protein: CASSPDRDFYGYTF
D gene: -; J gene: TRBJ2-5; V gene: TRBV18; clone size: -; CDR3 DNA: TGTGCCAGCTCACCACCGACGGGGCAGCAAGAGACCCAGTACTTC; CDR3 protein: CASSPPTGQQETQYF
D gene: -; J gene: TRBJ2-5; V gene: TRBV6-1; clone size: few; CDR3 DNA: TGTGCCAGCAGTGAGAACTCTCTTGGCCTCCAAGAGACCCAGTACTTC; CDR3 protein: CASSENSLGLQETQYF
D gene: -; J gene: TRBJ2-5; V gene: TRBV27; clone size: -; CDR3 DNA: TGTGCCAGCAGTCGGGGCCTTCACCAAGAGACCCAGTACTTC; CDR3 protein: CASSRGLHQETQYF
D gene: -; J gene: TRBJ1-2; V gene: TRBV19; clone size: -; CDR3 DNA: TGTGCCAGTAGGACCCGCGGACAGTATGGCTACACCTTC; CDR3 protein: CASRTRGQYGYTF
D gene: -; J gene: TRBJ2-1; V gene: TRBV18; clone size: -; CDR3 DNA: TGTGCCAGCTCACCACGAGGGGTAGGACGCGGGGATGAGCAGTTCTTC; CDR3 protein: CASSPRGVGRGDEQFF
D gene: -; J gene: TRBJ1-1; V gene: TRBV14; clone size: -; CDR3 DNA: TGTGCCAGCAGCCAAGATCGGGTGGGGACACCTGAAATGAACACTGAAGCTTTCTTT; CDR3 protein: CASSQDRVGTPEMNTEAFF
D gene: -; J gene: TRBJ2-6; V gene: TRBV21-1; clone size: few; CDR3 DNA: TGTGCCAGCAGCAAAAGAGGGACAGGTAAATCTGGGGCCAACGTCCTGACTTTC; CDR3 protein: CASSKRGTGKSGANVLTF